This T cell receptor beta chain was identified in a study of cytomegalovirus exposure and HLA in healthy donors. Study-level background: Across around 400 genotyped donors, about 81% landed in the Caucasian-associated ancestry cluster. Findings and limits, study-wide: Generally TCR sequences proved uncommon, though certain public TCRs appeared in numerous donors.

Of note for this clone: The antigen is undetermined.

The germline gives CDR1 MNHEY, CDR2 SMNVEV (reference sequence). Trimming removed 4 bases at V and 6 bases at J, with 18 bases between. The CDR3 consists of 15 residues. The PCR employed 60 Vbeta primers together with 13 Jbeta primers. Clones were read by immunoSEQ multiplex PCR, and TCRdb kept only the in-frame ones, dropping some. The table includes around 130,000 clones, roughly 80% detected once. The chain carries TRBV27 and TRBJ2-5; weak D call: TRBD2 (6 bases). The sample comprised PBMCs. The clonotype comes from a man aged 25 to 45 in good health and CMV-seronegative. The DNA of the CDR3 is TGTGCCAGCAGTTCCCCCTACGCGACTAGGAAGACCCAGTACTTC. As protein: CASSSPYATRKTQYF.